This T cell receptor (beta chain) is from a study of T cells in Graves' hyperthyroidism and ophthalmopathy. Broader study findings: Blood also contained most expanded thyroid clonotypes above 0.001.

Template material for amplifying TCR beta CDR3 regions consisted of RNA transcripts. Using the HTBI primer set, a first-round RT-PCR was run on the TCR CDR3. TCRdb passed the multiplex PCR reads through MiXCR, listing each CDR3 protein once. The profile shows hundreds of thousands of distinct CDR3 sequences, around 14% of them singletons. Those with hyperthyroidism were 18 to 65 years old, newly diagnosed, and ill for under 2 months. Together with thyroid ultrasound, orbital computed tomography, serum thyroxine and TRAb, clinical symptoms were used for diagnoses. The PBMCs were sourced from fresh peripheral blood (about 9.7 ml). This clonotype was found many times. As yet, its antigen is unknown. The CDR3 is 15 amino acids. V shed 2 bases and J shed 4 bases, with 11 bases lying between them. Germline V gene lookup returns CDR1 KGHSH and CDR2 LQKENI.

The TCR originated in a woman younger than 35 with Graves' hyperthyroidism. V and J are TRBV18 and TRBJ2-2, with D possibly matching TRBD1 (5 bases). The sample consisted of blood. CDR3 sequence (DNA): TGTGCCAGCTCACCAAAGGACACCGGCACCGGGGAGCTGTTTTTT. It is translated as CASSPKDTGTGELFF.